These 4 T cell receptor beta chains originate from one sample sequenced in a study of T-cell reconstitution after alpha-beta-depleted transplantation in children. It was with unique molecular identifiers that the TCRbeta library was prepared. TCRdb re-called the PCR reads with MiXCR, one entry per CDR3 protein. Found here are under 850,000 distinct CDR3 sequences, under 15% of them singletons; the top ten hold roughly 0.84%. Sequenced here: PBMCs, sampled before TCRalphabeta/CD19-depleted stem cell transplant. Source of these receptors: a girl aged 2 to 10 with congenital amegakaryocytic thrombocytopenia, due to receive a stem cell transplant.

Note on this clonotype: A read error may produce the germline difference seen at one junction end. This sequence joins TRBV20-1 and TRBJ2-1; 13 nucleotides align to TRBD2. Germline V CDR1 and CDR2: DFQATT, SNEGSKA (reference sequence). This CDR3 contains 13 residues. This CDR3 reads CSATGTSGIEQFF. The CDR3 DNA reads TGCAGCGCTACCGGGACTAGCGGGATCGAGCAGTTCTTC.

This chain joins TRBV29-1 and TRBJ1-1; maybe TRBD1 (5 bases). Trimming removed 7 bases from V and 4 bases from J, with 16 bases in between. This CDR3 is 13 amino acids long. Germline V gene lookup returns CDR1 SQVTM and CDR2 ANQGSEA. The CDR3 spells CSDVQGRGTEAFF. The DNA of the CDR3 is TGCAGCGATGTGCAGGGACGGGGCACTGAAGCTTTCTTT. Combining the CDR3 with reference TRBV29-1 and TRBJ1-1 gives the whole variable domain SAVISQKPSRDICQRGTSLTIQCQVDSQVTMMFWYRQQPGQSLTLIATANQGSEATYESGFVIDKFPISRPNLTFSTLTVSNMSPEDSSIYLCSDVQGRGTEAFFGQGTRLTVV.

J is TRBJ2-3 and V is TRBV5-1; D call uncertain. V lost 3 bases and J lost 8, with 10 bases in between. The CDR3 is 12 residues long. CDR1 is SGHRS, CDR2 YFSETQ, per germline. The CDR3 DNA reads TGCGCCAGCAGCTCCGCGATGGGTACGCAGTATTTT. Its translation is CASSSAMGTQYF. Drawing the rest from reference TRBV5-1 and TRBJ2-3, the complete variable domain is KAGVTQTPRYLIKTRGQQVTLSCSPISGHRSVSWYQQTPGQGLQFLFEYFSETQRNKGNFPGRFSGRQFSNSRSEMNVSTLELGDSALYLCASSSAMGTQYFGPGTRLTVL.

The CDR3 DNA reads as TGTGCCAGCAGTCCGCTGGCAGGGGAAAAACTGTTTTTT. It yields the protein CASSPLAGEKLFF. The chain joins TRBV7-9 to TRBJ1-4; TRBD1 is a possible D gene (5 bases). V lost 6 bases and J 8 bases, leaving 13 bases between the germline ends. Germline V CDR1 and CDR2: SEHNR, FQNEAQ (reference sequence). The CDR3 length is 13 residues.